Listed below are T cell receptor beta chains from one sample, sequenced in a study of regulatory T cells in long-lasting Graves disease. TCRdb re-analysed the multiplex PCR reads in MiXCR, keeping a single row per CDR3 protein. The sample shows about 450,000 distinct CDR3 sequences, about 14% of them seen only once. This sample also belongs to another study, concerning T cells in Graves' hyperthyroidism and ophthalmopathy.

Sequenced material: peripheral blood mononuclear cells (PBMCs), taken at new diagnosis, from a patient treated with antithyroid drugs. Receptor source: a woman aged 50 to 65 with Graves disease. CDR3s include the opening cysteine and the closing phenylalanine or tryptophan. Each record gives: V gene, J gene, clone size, CDR3 length, CDR3 protein. Clone size is given for some rows only: seen once, a few or many times, or a class if the clone is expanded.

TRBV11-2,TRBJ2-5,many,17,CASSLEPGQWAGETQYF
TRBV28,TRBJ2-1,many,14,CASSSPTGNNEQFF
TRBV7-2,TRBJ2-7,many,15,CASSIQGASAYEQYF
TRBV7-9,TRBJ2-2,.,14,CASKQGQNTGELFF
TRBV2,TRBJ1-5,many,12,CASSEEVQPQHF
TRBV6-5,TRBJ2-7,few,16,CASSYSISGRAYEQYF
TRBV7-9,TRBJ1-1,few,12,CASGPGVAEAFF
TRBV7-6,TRBJ2-3,many,12,CASSLAEDTQYF
TRBV6-1,TRBJ2-1,many,13,CASSEGGRDEQFF
TRBV3-1,TRBJ2-1,many,16,CASSQDGGRAYNEQFF
TRBV28,TRBJ2-5,many,16,CASSSHYRGVEETQYF
TRBV9,TRBJ2-7,few,15,CASSVGSGRSYEQYF
TRBV6-1,TRBJ1-4,many,15,CASSPGTATNEKLFF
TRBV20-1,TRBJ2-7,many,14,CSAPRPPDLGEQYF
TRBV2,TRBJ2-2,many,13,CASSGVPTGELFF
TRBV6-1,TRBJ1-5,few,12,CASSKGDRAQHF
TRBV7-2,TRBJ2-1,.,14,CASSLDRVYNEQFF
TRBV5-1,TRBJ1-1,.,13,CASTQDRGAEAFF
TRBV7-8,TRBJ2-2,few,18,CASSQHDQSVGPGGELFF
TRBV30,TRBJ1-1,many,13,CALDRSQNTEAFF
TRBV3-1,TRBJ2-1,few,14,CASSQGGSYNEQFF
TRBV13,TRBJ2-1,.,14,CASSVGQGPNEQFF
TRBV6-5,TRBJ2-7,many,17,CASSYSASQGVKGEQYF
TRBV9,TRBJ2-3,.,12,CASNPWTDTQYF
TRBV18,TRBJ2-1,many,15,CASSPVTPGYDEQFF
TRBV5-1,TRBJ1-3,.,15,CASSPRTRDGNTIYF
TRBV5-5,TRBJ2-5,few,14,CASGTEPYAETQYF
TRBV9,TRBJ2-5,.,15,CASSVEQGNVETQYF
TRBV19,.,few,11,CASSIAETQYF
TRBV20-1,TRBJ2-5,many,13,CSASIAAQETQYF
TRBV5-6,TRBJ2-7,.,13,CASRRTAAYEQYF
TRBV20-1,TRBJ2-1,many,17,CSARDRTSGRAYNEQFF
TRBV4-1,TRBJ2-5,.,15,CASSPSGRAKKTQYF
TRBV10-2,TRBJ2-1,few,13,CASGRPGFDEQFF
TRBV12-3/TRBV12-4,TRBJ1-2,many,14,CASSTLDRGYGYTF
TRBV4-1,.,.,16,CASSLRPGRRQETQYF
TRBV18,TRBJ2-3,many,11,CASSPGDTQYF
TRBV5-1,TRBJ2-1,.,16,CASSFGAGGSYNEQFF
TRBV7-9,TRBJ2-2,many,15,CASSGDPSNTGELFF
TRBV28,TRBJ2-7,many,15,CASRSGPSQDDEQYF
TRBV12-3/TRBV12-4,TRBJ1-5,many,14,CASSWFSEDQPQHF
TRBV27,TRBJ1-6,many,15,CASSLYDRGNSPLHF
TRBV6-2/TRBV6-3,TRBJ2-7,many,11,CASSYGEEQYF
TRBV14,TRBJ2-3,few,16,CASSPAFGQRTDTQYF
TRBV19,TRBJ2-7,many,15,CASSIGGTSAYEQYF
TRBV10-2,TRBJ1-3,few,15,CASSEYRDPQNTIYF
TRBV6-1,TRBJ2-2,.,14,CASSEDKLPGELFF
TRBV2,TRBJ1-6,many,15,CASIIGGGRDSPLHF
TRBV7-3,TRBJ2-7,.,13,CASSGQGGSEQYF
TRBV9,TRBJ1-4,many,14,CASSLTGSNEKLFF
TRBV6-9,TRBJ1-1,many,13,CASSSGQGLSAFF
TRBV28,TRBJ2-5,few,15,CASCTVSEAGETQYF